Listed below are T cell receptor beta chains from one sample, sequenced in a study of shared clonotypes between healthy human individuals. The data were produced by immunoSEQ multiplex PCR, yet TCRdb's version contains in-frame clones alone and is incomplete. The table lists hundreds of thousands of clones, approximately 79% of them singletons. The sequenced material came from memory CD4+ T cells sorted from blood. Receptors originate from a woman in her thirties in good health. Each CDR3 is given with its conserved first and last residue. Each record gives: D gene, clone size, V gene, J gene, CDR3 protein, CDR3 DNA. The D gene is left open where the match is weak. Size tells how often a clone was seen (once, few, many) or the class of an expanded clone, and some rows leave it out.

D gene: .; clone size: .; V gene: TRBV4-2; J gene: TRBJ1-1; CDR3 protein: CASSQEARADRKTGAFF; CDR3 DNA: TGTGCCAGCAGCCAAGAGGCCCGGGCCGACAGGAAAACGGGAGCTTTCTTT
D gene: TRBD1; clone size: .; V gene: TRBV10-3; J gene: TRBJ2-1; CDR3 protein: CAIRTTGTGAMNEQFF; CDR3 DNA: TGTGCCATCAGGACCACCGGGACAGGGGCGATGAATGAGCAGTTCTTC
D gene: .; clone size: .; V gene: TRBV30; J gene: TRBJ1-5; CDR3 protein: CAWSGSLVEPQHF; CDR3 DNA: TGTGCCTGGAGCGGGTCTCTCGTTGAGCCCCAGCATTTT
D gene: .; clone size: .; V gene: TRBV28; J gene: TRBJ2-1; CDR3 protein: CASRGDNYNEQFF; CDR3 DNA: TGTGCCAGCAGGGGGGACAACTACAATGAGCAGTTCTTC
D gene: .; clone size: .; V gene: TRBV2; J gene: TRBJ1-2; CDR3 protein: CASSATGDGRNYGYTF; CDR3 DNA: TGTGCCAGCAGTGCCACCGGGGACGGGAGGAACTATGGCTACACCTTC
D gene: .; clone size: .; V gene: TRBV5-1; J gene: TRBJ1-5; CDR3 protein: CASSPGPNQPQHF; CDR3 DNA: TGCGCCAGCAGCCCGGGACCTAATCAGCCCCAGCATTTT
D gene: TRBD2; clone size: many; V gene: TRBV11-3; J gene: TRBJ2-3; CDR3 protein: CASSFAAGETDTQYF; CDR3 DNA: TGTGCCAGCAGCTTCGCAGCGGGAGAGACAGATACGCAGTATTTT
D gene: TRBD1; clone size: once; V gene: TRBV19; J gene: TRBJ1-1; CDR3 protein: CASSKDRVTEAFF; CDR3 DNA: TGTGCCAGTAGTAAGGACAGGGTCACTGAAGCTTTCTTT
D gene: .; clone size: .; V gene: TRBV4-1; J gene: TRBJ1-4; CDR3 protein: CASSQAGGSEKLFF; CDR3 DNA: TGTGCCAGCAGCCAAGCGGGGGGCAGTGAAAAACTGTTTTTT
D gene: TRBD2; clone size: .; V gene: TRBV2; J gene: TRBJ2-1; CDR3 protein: CASSELAVDNEQFF; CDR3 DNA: TGTGCCAGCAGTGAACTAGCGGTCGACAATGAGCAGTTCTTC
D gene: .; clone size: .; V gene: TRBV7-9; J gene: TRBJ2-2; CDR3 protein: CASRTGQGLFF; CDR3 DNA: TGTGCCAGCAGAACTGGACAAGGCCTGTTTTTT
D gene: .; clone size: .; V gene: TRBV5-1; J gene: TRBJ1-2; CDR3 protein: CASSLTGGGYGYTF; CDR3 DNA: TGCGCCAGCAGCTTAACAGGCGGAGGGTATGGCTACACCTTC
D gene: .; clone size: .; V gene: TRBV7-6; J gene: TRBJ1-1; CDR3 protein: CASSLGSGTEAFF; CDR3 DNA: TGTGCCAGCAGCTTGGGAAGTGGCACTGAAGCTTTCTTT
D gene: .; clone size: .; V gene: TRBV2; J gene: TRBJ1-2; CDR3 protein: CASADRGQYGYTF; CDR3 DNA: TGTGCCAGCGCCGACCGGGGGCAATATGGCTACACCTTC
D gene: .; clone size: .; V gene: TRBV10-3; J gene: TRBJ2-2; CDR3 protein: CAISERDGTGELFF; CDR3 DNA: TGTGCCATCAGTGAGCGGGATGGCACCGGGGAGCTGTTTTTT
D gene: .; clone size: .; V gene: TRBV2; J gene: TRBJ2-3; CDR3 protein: CASRGFTSTDTQYF; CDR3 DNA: TGTGCCAGCAGGGGTTTTACTAGCACAGATACGCAGTATTTT
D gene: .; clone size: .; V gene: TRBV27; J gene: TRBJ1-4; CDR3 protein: CASSLGALQELFF; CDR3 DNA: TGTGCCAGCAGTTTAGGCGCGCTTCAAGAACTGTTTTTT
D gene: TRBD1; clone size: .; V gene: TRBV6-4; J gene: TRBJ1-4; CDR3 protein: CASSYRGRITNEKLFF; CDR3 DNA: TGTGCCAGCAGTTACAGGGGGCGAATCACTAATGAAAAACTGTTTTTT
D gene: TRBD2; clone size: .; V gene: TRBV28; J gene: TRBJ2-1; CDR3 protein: CASTRGLANNNEQFF; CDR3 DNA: TGTGCCAGCACCCGGGGACTAGCGAATAACAATGAGCAGTTCTTC
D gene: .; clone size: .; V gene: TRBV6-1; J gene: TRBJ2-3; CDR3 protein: CASVRTGLGRDTQYF; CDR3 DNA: TGTGCCAGCGTAAGGACAGGTCTCGGGAGAGATACGCAGTATTTT
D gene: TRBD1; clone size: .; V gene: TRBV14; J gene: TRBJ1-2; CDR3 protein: CASSQDLQGAGYTF; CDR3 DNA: TGTGCCAGCAGCCAAGATCTGCAGGGGGCTGGCTACACCTTC
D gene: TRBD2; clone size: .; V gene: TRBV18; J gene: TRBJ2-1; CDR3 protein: CASSPGTSGKIGEQFF; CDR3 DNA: TGTGCCAGCTCACCAGGGACTAGCGGGAAAATTGGTGAGCAGTTCTTC
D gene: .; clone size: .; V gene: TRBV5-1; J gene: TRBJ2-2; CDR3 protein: CASSITLGELFF; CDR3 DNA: TGCGCCAGCAGCATAACACTGGGGGAGCTGTTTTTT
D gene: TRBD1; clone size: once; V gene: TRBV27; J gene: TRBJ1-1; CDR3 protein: CASSTGTANTEAFF; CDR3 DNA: TGTGCCAGCAGTACAGGGACAGCGAACACTGAAGCTTTCTTT
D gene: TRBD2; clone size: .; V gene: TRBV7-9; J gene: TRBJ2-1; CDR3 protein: CASSSQRDREQFF; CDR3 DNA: TGTGCCAGCAGCTCCCAGCGGGATCGGGAGCAGTTCTTC
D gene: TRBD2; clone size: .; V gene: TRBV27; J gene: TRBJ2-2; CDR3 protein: CASSLLAGNPGGELFF; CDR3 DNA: TGTGCCAGCAGTCTCCTAGCGGGAAACCCCGGCGGGGAGCTGTTTTTT
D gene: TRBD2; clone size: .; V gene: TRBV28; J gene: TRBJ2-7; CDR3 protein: CASSGLAGDYEQYF; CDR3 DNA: TGTGCCAGCAGTGGACTAGCGGGGGACTACGAGCAGTACTTC
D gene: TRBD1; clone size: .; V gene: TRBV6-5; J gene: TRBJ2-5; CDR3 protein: CASSPGTGSWETQYF; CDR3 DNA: TGTGCCAGCAGCCCCGGGACAGGGTCTTGGGAGACCCAGTACTTC
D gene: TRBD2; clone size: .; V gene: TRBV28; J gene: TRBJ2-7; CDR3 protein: CASSPTSGRYHEQYF; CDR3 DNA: TGTGCCAGCAGTCCTACTAGCGGGAGGTACCACGAGCAGTACTTC
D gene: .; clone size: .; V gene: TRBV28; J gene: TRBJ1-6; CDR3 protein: CASSLGGAPLHF; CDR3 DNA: TGTGCCAGCAGTCTAGGGGGGGCTCCCCTCCACTTT
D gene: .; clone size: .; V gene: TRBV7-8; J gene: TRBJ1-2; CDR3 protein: CASGSGITF; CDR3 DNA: TGTGCCAGCGGGAGTGGAATAACCTTC
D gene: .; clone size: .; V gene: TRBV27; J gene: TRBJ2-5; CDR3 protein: CASSLNRGAGETQYF; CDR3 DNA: TGTGCCAGCAGTTTAAACCGCGGGGCGGGAGAGACCCAGTACTTC
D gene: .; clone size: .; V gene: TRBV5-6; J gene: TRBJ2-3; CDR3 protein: CASSVGSGGTDTQYF; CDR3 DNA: TGTGCCAGCAGCGTAGGTAGCGGAGGCACAGATACGCAGTATTTT
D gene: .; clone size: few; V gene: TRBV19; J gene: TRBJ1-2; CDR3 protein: CASGSVRRGGYGYTF; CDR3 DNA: TGTGCCAGTGGATCTGTCCGCCGGGGGGGCTATGGCTACACCTTC
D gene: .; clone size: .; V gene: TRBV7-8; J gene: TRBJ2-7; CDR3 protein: CASSLEPVGKAYEQYF; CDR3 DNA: TGTGCCAGCAGCTTAGAGCCTGTGGGGAAGGCCTACGAGCAGTACTTC
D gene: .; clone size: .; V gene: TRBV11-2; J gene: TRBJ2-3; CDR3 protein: CASSPLERPTGTQYF; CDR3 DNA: TGTGCCAGCAGCCCCCTAGAGAGGCCAACAGGTACGCAGTATTTT
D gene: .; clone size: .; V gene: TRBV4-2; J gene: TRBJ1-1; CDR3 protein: CASSQVGFQGNTEAFF; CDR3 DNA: TGTGCCAGCAGCCAAGTAGGCTTCCAGGGGAACACTGAAGCTTTCTTT
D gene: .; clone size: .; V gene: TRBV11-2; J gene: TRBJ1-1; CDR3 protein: CASSSARQYTEAFF; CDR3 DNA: TGTGCCAGCAGCTCCGCGAGGCAGTACACTGAAGCTTTCTTT
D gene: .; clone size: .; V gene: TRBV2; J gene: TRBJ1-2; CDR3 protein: CASSTWGSGYTF; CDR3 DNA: TGTGCCAGCAGTACCTGGGGCAGTGGCTACACCTTC
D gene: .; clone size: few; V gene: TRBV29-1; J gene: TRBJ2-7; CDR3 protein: CSAARGGIQPYEQYF; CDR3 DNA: TGCAGCGCAGCGAGGGGGGGAATTCAACCCTACGAGCAGTACTTC
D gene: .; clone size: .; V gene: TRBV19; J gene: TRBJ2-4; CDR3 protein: CASSITGGGAAKNIQYF; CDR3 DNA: TGTGCCAGTAGCATAACCGGAGGGGGCGCGGCCAAAAACATTCAGTACTTC
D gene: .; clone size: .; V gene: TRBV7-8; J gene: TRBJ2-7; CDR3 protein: CASSPAAGYSYEQYF; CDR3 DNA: TGTGCCAGCAGCCCAGCGGCGGGTTACTCCTACGAGCAGTACTTC
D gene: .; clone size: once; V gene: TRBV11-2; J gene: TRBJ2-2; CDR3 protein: CASSLGRGDTGELFF; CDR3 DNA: TGTGCCAGCAGCTTAGGGCGTGGGGACACCGGGGAGCTGTTTTTT
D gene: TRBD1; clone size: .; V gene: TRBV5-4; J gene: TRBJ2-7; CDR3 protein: CASSLAGTGPYEQYF; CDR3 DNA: TGTGCCAGCAGCTTGGCTGGGACAGGCCCCTACGAGCAGTACTTC
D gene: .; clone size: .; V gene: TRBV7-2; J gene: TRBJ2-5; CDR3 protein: CASSFRSVQNGETQYF; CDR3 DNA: TGTGCCAGCAGCTTCCGGAGCGTCCAGAATGGGGAGACCCAGTACTTC
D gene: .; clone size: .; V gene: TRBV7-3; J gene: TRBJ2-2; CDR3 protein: CASSLERVDTGELFF; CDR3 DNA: TGTGCCAGCAGCTTAGAGCGGGTAGATACCGGGGAGCTGTTTTTT
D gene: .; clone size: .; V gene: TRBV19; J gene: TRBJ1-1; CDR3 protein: CASSIQLNTEAFF; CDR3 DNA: TGTGCCAGTAGTATCCAATTGAACACTGAAGCTTTCTTT
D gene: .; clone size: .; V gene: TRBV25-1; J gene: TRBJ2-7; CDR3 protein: CASNGGRDINYEQYF; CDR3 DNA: TGTGCCAGCAATGGGGGGCGGGACATCAACTACGAGCAGTACTTC
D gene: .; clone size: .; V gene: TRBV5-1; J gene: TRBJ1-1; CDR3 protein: CASSFGGPEAFF; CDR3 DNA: TGCGCCAGCAGCTTTGGCGGTCCTGAAGCTTTCTTT
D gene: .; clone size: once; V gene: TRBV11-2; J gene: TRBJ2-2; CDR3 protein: CASSSLRGNTGELFF; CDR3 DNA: TGTGCCAGCAGCTCCCTTCGGGGAAACACCGGGGAGCTGTTTTTT
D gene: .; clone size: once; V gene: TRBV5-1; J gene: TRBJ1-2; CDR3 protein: CASGPESQNYGYTF; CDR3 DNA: TGCGCCAGCGGCCCCGAAAGTCAGAACTATGGCTACACCTTC
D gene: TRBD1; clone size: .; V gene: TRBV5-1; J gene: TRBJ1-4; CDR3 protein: CASSTTGTGGEKLFF; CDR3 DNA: TGCGCCAGCAGCACGACCGGGACAGGGGGAGAAAAACTGTTTTTT
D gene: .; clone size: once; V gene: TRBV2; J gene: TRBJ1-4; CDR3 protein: CASRQSPGEKLFF; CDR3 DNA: TGTGCCAGCAGACAATCCCCTGGGGAAAAACTGTTTTTT
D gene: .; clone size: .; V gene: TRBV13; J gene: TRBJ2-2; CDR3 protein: CASSQFVSYNTGELFF; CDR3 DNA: TGTGCCAGCAGCCAGTTTGTCTCCTACAACACCGGGGAGCTGTTTTTT
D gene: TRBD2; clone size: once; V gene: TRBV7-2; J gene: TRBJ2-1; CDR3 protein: CASSFYAGLAGHNEQFF; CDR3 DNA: TGTGCCAGCAGCTTCTACGCGGGACTAGCGGGGCACAATGAGCAGTTCTTC
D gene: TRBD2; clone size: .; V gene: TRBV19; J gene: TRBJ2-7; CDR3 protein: CASSTRGSGIYEQYF; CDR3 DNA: TGTGCCAGTAGTACCCGCGGTAGCGGGATCTACGAGCAGTACTTC
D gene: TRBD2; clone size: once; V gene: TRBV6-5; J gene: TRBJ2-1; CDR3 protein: CASRSGTNYNEQFF; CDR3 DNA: TGTGCCAGCAGGTCCGGGACTAACTACAATGAGCAGTTCTTC
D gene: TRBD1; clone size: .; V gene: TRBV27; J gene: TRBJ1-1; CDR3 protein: CASSKQGARTEAFF; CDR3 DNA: TGTGCCAGCAGTAAACAGGGGGCGCGAACTGAAGCTTTCTTT
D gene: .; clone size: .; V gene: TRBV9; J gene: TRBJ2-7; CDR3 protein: CASSPGTATYEQYF; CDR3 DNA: TGTGCCAGCAGCCCCGGGACCGCGACCTACGAGCAGTACTTC